This T cell receptor (beta chain) was sequenced in a study of blood T cell repertoires in COVID-19. The table came from immunoSEQ multiplex PCR; TCRdb's copy has only in-frame clones and leaves some out. Of about 400,000 clones in the sample, 88% are singletons; the top ten hold roughly 2%. Trimming took 4 bases from V and 8 from J; bases not matched to a gene: 3. Germline-derived CDR1 and CDR2 are SGHRS and YFSETQ. The CDR3 has 12 residues. Note on this clone: The sample carries other DNA sequences with the same CDR3.

J is TRBJ1-2 and V is TRBV5-1, with 9 bases that match TRBD1. Sequenced sample: PBMCs or T cells enriched from blood (not recorded which). This TCR was sampled from a woman aged 40 to 50 with acute COVID-19. The CDR3 region is CASSTTGGGYTF. DNA for the CDR3: TGCGCCAGCAGCACGACAGGGGGAGGCTACACCTTC.